Only a few counts were recorded for the clone carrying this T cell receptor beta chain. The antigen is undetermined. The CDR3 is 10 residues long. Germline CDR1 and CDR2: SQVTM and ANQGSEA. Trimming took off 4 bases at V and 5 bases at J, with 5 bases between the two ends. The data were taken from a study of liver allograft versus peripheral blood T cells. Study-level background: Hepatic allograft T cell receptor repertoires were evaluated relative to those present in recipients' peripheral blood.

Using its own MiXCR run on the reads, TCRdb lists one record per CDR3 protein. Among around 3,500 distinct CDR3 sequences listed, approximately 15% were seen once. Findings of the study overall: Reportedly, the T cell receptor repertoires present inside liver allografts differed from those in peripheral blood.

The gene calls are TRBV29-1 and TRBJ2-5; D remains ambiguous. The TCR was taken from a human patient who had a liver transplant. Some of these T cells may belong to the graft donor. In nucleotides, the CDR3 is TGCAGCGTTGGGGTGGAGACCCAGTACTTC. Amino acid sequence: CSVGVETQYF.